Each of the 24 T cell receptor beta chains below was sequenced from the same sample in a study of cytomegalovirus exposure and HLA in healthy donors (TCRdb year 2017). Library preparation was by the immunoSEQ multiplex PCR assay. TCRdb stores this immuneACCESS table with in-frame sequences only. Part of the clones is absent; in the studies checked, under half of the shortfall reflects unresolved V genes, and no reason is known for the rest. This sample comprises roughly 190,000 clones, about 89% of them detected only once. Jointly, the top ten make up roughly 6.6% of the sample. Sequenced: PBMCs. Source of these receptors: a man under 40 in good health and CMV-seropositive.

This clone was seen just once. The CDR3 bases are TGTGCCAGCAGCTTGGATGTCAGGGGCTATGGCTACACCTTC. This translates into CASSLDVRGYGYTF. The V call is TRBV5-6, the J call TRBJ1-2; a possible D gene is TRBD1 (6 bases). CDR1 SGHDT and CDR2 YYEEEE come from the germline V gene. This CDR3 has 14 residues. V lost 0 bases and J 4 bases, leaving 10 bases between the germline ends.

The chain is built from TRBV28 and TRBJ1-5; D unresolved. V was trimmed by 6 bases and J by 6 bases, leaving 9 bases between them. Germline V gene sequence: CDR1 MDHEN, CDR2 SYDVKM. This CDR3 is 12 amino acids long. The CDR3 loop reads CASRAKPQPQHF. CDR3 DNA: TGTGCCAGCAGGGCTAAACCTCAGCCCCAGCATTTT.

The gene calls are TRBV5-6 and TRBJ1-5, with D perhaps TRBD1 (5 bases). Per germline, CDR1 SGHDT and CDR2 YYEEEE. This CDR3 comprises 15 residues. Trimming shortened V by 3 bases and J by 4 bases, and 14 bases separated the two germline ends. The CDR3 bases are TGTGCCAGCAGCTGGGGACTTCCAGGTAATCAGCCCCAGCATTTT. It encodes CASSWGLPGNQPQHF.

This rearrangement joins TRBV13 to TRBJ1-1; D not certain. The CDR3 length is 19 residues. V was pared by 5 bases and J by 0 bases, with 25 bases between. Per germline, CDR1 PRHDT and CDR2 FYEKMQ (reference sequence). For the CDR3, the DNA is TGTGCCAGCAGCCCCTCCGACGGGCCGCTCGCCCGAATGAACACTGAAGCTTTCTTT. Residues: CASSPSDGPLARMNTEAFF.

The V call is TRBV2, the J call TRBJ2-1; 7 bases agree with TRBD2. J lost 6 bases, V lost 5 bases, and 10 bases had no gene match. This CDR3 is 15 amino acids long. Germline V gene lookup returns CDR1 SNHLY and CDR2 FYNNEI. This CDR3 reads CASSFGGGPPNEQFF. DNA of the CDR3: TGTGCCAGCAGTTTTGGGGGAGGGCCCCCCAATGAGCAGTTCTTC.

The chain is built from TRBV2 and TRBJ1-4; TRBD1 aligns across 10 bases. CDR3 length: 16 amino acids. The V and J ends lost 6 bases and 10 bases, in that order; junction bases with no gene match: 14. Looked up from germline, CDR1 is SNHLY and CDR2 is FYNNEI. The CDR3 nucleotides are TGTGCCAGCAGGGCGACAGGGGGCGGTTGGAGTGGAAAACTGTTTTTT. This gives the protein CASRATGGGWSGKLFF.

The chain has TRBV6-5 and TRBJ2-1; D remains ambiguous. The germline CDR1 and CDR2 sequences are MNHEY and SVGAGI. The V end was cut by 6 bases, the J end by 4 bases, with 13 bases between. The CDR3 totals 14 residues. The CDR3, as DNA: TGTGCCAGCAGCCCGACCACACTGTACAATGAGCAGTTCTTC. Its protein product is CASSPTTLYNEQFF.

The chain combines TRBV19 with TRBJ1-5, with 7 positions matching TRBD1. After removal of 3 bases from V and 1 base from J, the junction contained 12 bases not matched to a gene. The CDR3 consists of 18 residues. In germline, CDR1 is LNHDA, CDR2 SQIVND (reference sequence). DNA of the CDR3: TGTGCCAGTAGTATCAACGACAGGGAAATGAGAAGCAATCAGCCCCAGCATTTT. Residues: CASSINDREMRSNQPQHF.

The chain uses TRBV2 and TRBJ2-2, with a tentative D call TRBD2 (6 bases). The germline V and J ends were trimmed by 0 bases and 6 bases, with 14 bases remaining between them. There are 16 residues in the CDR3. The germline gives CDR1 SNHLY, CDR2 FYNNEI. The CDR3 sequence: CASSEAGGIGPGELFF. The CDR3 DNA sequence: TGTGCCAGCAGTGAAGCTGGGGGGATTGGGCCCGGGGAGCTGTTTTTT.

This chain joins TRBV28 and TRBJ2-1; 10 nucleotides line up with TRBD2. Germline V gene lookup returns CDR1 MDHEN and CDR2 SYDVKM. The ends lost 3 bases at V and 5 bases at J; junction bases unmatched: 10. CDR3 length equals 17 residues. In DNA, the CDR3 is TGTGCCAGCAGTTTGGCCCCCCCAAGCGGGGGGGACAATGAGCAGTTCTTC. Its translation is CASSLAPPSGGDNEQFF.

The chain uses TRBV11-2 and TRBJ2-5, with a possible D match to TRBD2 (5 bases). Germline V CDR1 and CDR2: SGHAT, FQNNGV. The CDR3 has 15 residues. V lost 5 bases and J 1 base, leaving 14 bases between the germline ends. CDR3 DNA sequence: TGTGCCAGCAGCCACCCGGTACGGGGCCAAGAGACCCAGTACTTC. Protein sequence: CASSHPVRGQETQYF.

Only one count was recorded for this clone. The chain employs TRBV9 and TRBJ2-2; D unclear. Trimming removed 2 bases from V and 2 bases from J, with 16 bases in between. Germline CDR1 SGDLS, CDR2 YYNGEE. The CDR3 length is 17 residues. The CDR3 loop reads CASSVNFVGPNTGELFF. DNA of the CDR3: TGTGCCAGCAGCGTTAATTTCGTGGGCCCCAACACCGGGGAGCTGTTTTTT.

The rearrangement links TRBV15 to TRBJ2-2, with 8 bases matching TRBD1. With 5 bases clipped from V and 3 bases from J, the junction kept 5 bases outside the gene matches. The length of the CDR3 is 15 residues. The germline V gene encodes CDR1 LNHNV and CDR2 YYDKDF (reference sequence). CDR3 amino acids: CATSAGTGYTGELFF. CDR3 bases: TGTGCCACCAGCGCCGGGACAGGATACACCGGGGAGCTGTTTTTT.

The chain recombines TRBV19 with TRBJ2-5, with TRBD1 matching 11 bases. V was pared by 6 bases and J by 5 bases, with 5 bases of the junction left unmatched. CDR3 length equals 14 residues. Germline CDR1 is LNHDA and CDR2 is SQIVND (reference sequence). CDR3 coding DNA: TGTGCCAGTAGCAAGGACAGGGGGCGTGAGACCCAGTACTTC. Translation gives CASSKDRGRETQYF. Filled out from reference TRBV19 and TRBJ2-5, the complete variable domain reads DGGITQSPKYLFRKEGQNVTLSCEQNLNHDAMYWYRQDPGQGLRLIYYSQIVNDFQKGDIAEGYSVSREKKESFPLTVTSAQKNPTAFYLCASSKDRGRETQYFGPGTRLLVL.

This chain's CDR3 is CASREVGGDSNEQFF. The CDR3 region has the DNA TGTGCCAGCAGAGAGGTCGGGGGGGACAGCAATGAGCAGTTCTTC. The chain uses TRBV6-5 and TRBJ2-1; a possible D gene is TRBD2 (8 bases). V gave up 6 bases and J gave up 6 bases, with 18 bases separating them. Germline V gives CDR1 MNHEY, CDR2 SVGAGI. The CDR3 is 15 amino acids.

The rearrangement joins TRBV5-1 to TRBJ2-1; D tentatively reads TRBD1 or TRBD2 (5 bases each). Per the germline V gene, CDR1 is SGHRS and CDR2 is YFSETQ. CDR3 length: 14 amino acids. V was trimmed by 4 bases and J by 5 bases, leaving 13 bases between them. The CDR3 sequence: CASSLGTADNEQFF. CDR3 nucleotides: TGCGCCAGCAGCCTAGGGACCGCTGACAATGAGCAGTTCTTC.

The chain is built from TRBV6-5 and TRBJ2-5; D gene ambiguous. CDR1 is MNHEY and CDR2 is SVGAGI in the germline V gene. This CDR3 is built from 12 residues. Trimming took off 5 bases at V and 7 bases at J, with 11 bases between the two ends. CDR3 nucleotides: TGTGCCAGCAGTCTCTCCCCCGGGACCCAGTACTTC. This gives the protein CASSLSPGTQYF.

This chain joins TRBV6-5 and TRBJ2-1; 13 positions agree with TRBD2. Germline-derived CDR1 and CDR2 are MNHEY and SVGAGI. CDR3 size: 15 residues. J gave up 3 bases and V 6 bases, and 2 bases lay outside the gene matches. The CDR3, as DNA: TGTGCCAGCAGAGGACTAGCGGGAGACTACAATGAGCAGTTCTTC. As protein: CASRGLAGDYNEQFF.

This clone has ten or more counts. V is TRBV7-8 and J is TRBJ2-7; D may be TRBD1 (6 bases). The V end lost 3 bases, the J end lost 4 bases, and 16 bases lay between the germline ends. From germline, CDR1 is SGHVS and CDR2 FQNEAQ. The CDR3 is 15 residues long. The CDR3 nucleotides are TGTGCCAGCAGCTTGTTCCAGGGGCCCTCATACGAGCAGTACTTC. It codes for CASSLFQGPSYEQYF.

This clone appeared a single time. V gene TRBV6-1 combines with J gene TRBJ1-2, with D possibly being TRBD1 (6 bases). CDR1 is MNHNS and CDR2 is SASEGT in the germline V gene. V was trimmed by 3 bases and J by 12 bases, leaving 17 bases between them. This CDR3 region has 13 residues. The CDR3, as DNA: TGTGCCAGCAGTGACTTTGGGGGGCCCTCAGACACCTTC. This sequence encodes CASSDFGGPSDTF.

The chain is built from TRBV7-3 and TRBJ1-2; D is undetermined. Germline V gene sequence: CDR1 SGHTA, CDR2 FQGTGA. Between the trimmed V and J ends, which lost 3 bases and 4 bases, there was a span of 9 bases. The CDR3 is 13 amino acids. The CDR3 nucleotides are TGTGCCAGCAGCTTCGGGGTCGGCTATGGCTACACCTTC. This encodes CASSFGVGYGYTF.

The chain joins TRBV27 to TRBJ1-5; a possible D gene is TRBD1 (5 bases). The CDR3 length is 15 residues. V gave up 0 bases and J gave up 4 bases, with 10 bases separating them. CDR1 MNHEY and CDR2 SMNVEV come from the germline V gene (reference sequence). Written as DNA, the CDR3 is TGTGCCAGCAGTTTATCAACAGGAGGGAATCAGCCCCAGCATTTT. Its translation: CASSLSTGGNQPQHF.

The V call is TRBV4-2, the J call TRBJ1-1, with D tentatively TRBD1 (6 bases). This CDR3 region has 13 residues. Germline V gives CDR1 LGHNA, CDR2 YNFKEQ. Trimming pared 3 bases from V and 4 bases from J, leaving 9 bases between. The CDR3 region is CASSQGGSTEAFF. The CDR3 DNA sequence: TGTGCCAGCAGCCAGGGGGGCAGCACTGAAGCTTTCTTT.

V gene TRBV5-1 combines with J gene TRBJ2-2, with D unclear. Per germline, CDR1 SGHRS and CDR2 YFSETQ. The CDR3 runs to 16 residues. The V and J ends lost 2 bases and 6 bases respectively, with 17 bases between them. The CDR3 region has the DNA TGCGCCAGCAGCTTCTACCCGGGCCTTGAGGCCGGGGAGCTGTTTTTT. It specifies CASSFYPGLEAGELFF.